Listed here are 14 T cell receptor beta chains from one sample, sequenced in a study of CD8 T cells in Susac syndrome. The RNA input was about 0.45 to 1 ug, and it was reverse transcribed with random hexamers. One entry per CDR3 protein, called by TCRdb with MiXCR from the immunoSEQ multiplex PCR reads. The repertoire holds 95,000 to 150,000 distinct CDR3 sequences, with just under 95% as singletons. Sequencing was performed on CD8+ T cells from PBMCs. These receptors were taken from a human donor with Susac syndrome.

This chain connects TRBV29-1 to TRBJ1-2; D gene unclear. This CDR3 comprises 13 residues. The germline V gene encodes CDR1 SQVTM and CDR2 ANQGSEA. V was clipped by 2 bases and J by 4 bases, with 11 bases between them. Written as DNA, the CDR3 is TGCAGCGTTGAAAATACAATAATCTATGGCTACACCTTC. Translation gives CSVENTIIYGYTF. Drawing the rest from reference TRBV29-1 and TRBJ1-2, the complete variable domain is SAVISQKPSRDICQRGTSLTIQCQVDSQVTMMFWYRQQPGQSLTLIATANQGSEATYESGFVIDKFPISRPNLTFSTLTVSNMSPEDSSIYLCSVENTIIYGYTFGSGTRLTVV.

The chain is built from TRBV15 and TRBJ1-5; D is undetermined. Germline V gene data show CDR1 as LNHNV and CDR2 as YYDKDF (reference sequence). The V gene lost 1 base and the J gene lost 3 bases, with 7 bases spanning the gap. This CDR3 has 14 residues. The CDR3 region is CATSRAGYNQPQHF. The CDR3 DNA sequence: TGTGCCACCAGCAGAGCCGGCTACAATCAGCCCCAGCATTTT. The variable domain in full, with the rest retrieved from reference TRBV15 and TRBJ1-5, is DAMVIQNPRYQVTQFGKPVTLSCSQTLNHNVMYWYQQKSSQAPKLLFHYYDKDFNNEADTPDNFQSRRPNTSFCFLDIRSPGLGDTAMYLCATSRAGYNQPQHFGDGTRLSIL.

This sequence joins TRBV4-1 and TRBJ1-2; D gene ambiguous. V lost 4 bases to trimming and J lost 3 bases, with 6 bases between them. CDR1 and CDR2 (germline): MGHRA, YSYEKL. The CDR3 is made up of 12 amino acids. CDR3 loop: CASSRSDYGYTF. In DNA, the CDR3 is TGCGCCAGCAGCCGTTCGGACTATGGCTACACCTTC.

The chain combines TRBV6-5 with TRBJ2-3, with 9 bases that match TRBD2. The junction had 3 bases not matched to a gene; V was cut back by 0 bases and J by 2 bases. This CDR3 comprises 16 residues. Germline CDR1 is MNHEY and CDR2 is SVGAGI. This CDR3 is CASSYSAGGTTDTQYF. CDR3 bases: TGTGCCAGCAGTTACTCGGCGGGGGGGACCACAGATACGCAGTATTTT.

The chain employs TRBV9 and TRBJ2-1; the D is unclear. CDR1 is SGDLS and CDR2 is YYNGEE in the germline V gene. This CDR3 has 13 amino acids. V lost 1 base, J lost 7 bases, and 9 bases lay in between. The CDR3 reads CASSVTIRNEQFF. CDR3 DNA: TGTGCCAGCAGCGTAACGATAAGGAATGAGCAGTTCTTC.

V gene TRBV10-3 combines with J gene TRBJ1-1; D perhaps matches TRBD1 (5 bases). CDR1 is ENHRY, CDR2 SYGVKD, per germline. The V and J ends lost 2 bases and 1 base respectively, with 11 bases between them. This CDR3 spans 15 amino acids. The CDR3: CAISERIGQNTEAFF. The DNA for the CDR3 is TGTGCCATCAGTGAGAGGATAGGACAGAACACTGAAGCTTTCTTT.

The V call is TRBV5-4, the J call TRBJ2-2; D is undetermined. CDR3 size: 14 residues. CDR1 and CDR2 from the germline V gene are SGHNT and YYREEE (reference sequence). The V end lost 1 base, the J end lost 5 bases, and 9 bases lay between the germline ends. The chain's CDR3 is CASSLWGATGELFF. For the CDR3, the DNA is TGTGCCAGCAGCTTGTGGGGTGCTACCGGGGAGCTGTTTTTT.

This chain uses TRBV5-4 with TRBJ1-1, with D unresolved. The CDR3 contains 16 residues. Germline-derived CDR1 and CDR2 are SGHNT and YYREEE (reference sequence). The V end lost 0 bases, the J end lost 4 bases, and 16 bases lay between the germline ends. CDR3 sequence: CASSLEVGRTVTEAFF. CDR3 DNA: TGTGCCAGCAGCTTGGAGGTCGGCAGGACCGTCACTGAAGCTTTCTTT.

V usage is TRBV27 and J usage is TRBJ2-7; 8 bases are shared with TRBD2. This CDR3 is built from 17 residues. J gave up 6 bases and V 5 bases, and 18 bases lay outside the gene matches. Germline V CDR1 and CDR2: MNHEY, SMNVEV (reference sequence). CDR3 region: CASSPSAGEIPAAEQYF. CDR3 nucleotides: TGTGCCAGCAGTCCCTCAGCGGGGGAGATCCCCGCTGCCGAGCAGTACTTC.

Here the CDR3 DNA reads TGCAGCGTTGAAGGCACAGACTATGGCTACACCTTC. It encodes CSVEGTDYGYTF. The V and J genes are TRBV29-1 and TRBJ1-2; D not certain. From germline, CDR1 is SQVTM and CDR2 ANQGSEA. The CDR3 is made up of 12 amino acids. Trimming took 1 base from V and 3 from J, leaving 6 bases between them.

The chain couples TRBV21-1 to TRBJ1-2; whether TRBD1, the table's D call, matches the DNA was not checked. TRBV21-1 is reported as a pseudogene. The CDR3 totals 15 residues. This chain's CDR3 is CASSKRKGAGYGYTF. The DNA of the CDR3 is TGTGCCAGCAGCAAAAGGAAGGGGGCTGGCTATGGCTACACCTTC.

The rearrangement joins TRBV5-6 to TRBJ1-6; the D is unclear. Germline-derived CDR1 and CDR2 are SGHDT and YYEEEE. The CDR3 totals 16 residues. The ends were cut back, 1 base at V and 7 bases at J, with 15 bases in the middle. The CDR3 region is CASSLSGSGINSPLHF. The CDR3 nucleotides are TGTGCCAGCAGCTTGTCTGGCTCCGGGATCAATTCACCCCTCCACTTT.

This chain uses TRBV9 with TRBJ1-2; TRBD1 matches at 9 bases. CDR3 length equals 16 residues. With V trimmed by 0 bases and J by 4 bases, 7 bases remained unmatched. Germline CDR1 SGDLS, CDR2 YYNGEE. CDR3 DNA: TGTGCCAGCAGCGTAGGGGACAGGGTTGGGAGCTATGGCTACACCTTC. Its protein is CASSVGDRVGSYGYTF.

In this sample, this clonotype turned up once. The gene calls are TRBV3-1 and TRBJ1-2; 7 bases match TRBD1. Germline-derived CDR1 and CDR2 are LGHDT and YNNKEL (reference sequence). The J segment lost 6 bases and the V segment lost 2 bases, leaving 9 bases of the junction unmatched. The CDR3 spans 15 residues. The CDR3 loop reads CASSQFPGTADGYTF. CDR3 nucleotide sequence: TGTGCCAGCAGCCAATTCCCCGGGACAGCCGATGGCTACACCTTC.